The next 21 T cell receptor beta chains were all read from a single sample in a study of blood T cell repertoires in COVID-19. The method was immunoSEQ multiplex PCR; TCRdb's version includes in-frame clones alone and lacks a portion of them. The sample contains about 160,000 clones, approximately 88% of which appear only once. The sequenced material came from peripheral blood. Receptors were obtained from a woman in her sixties or seventies who had recovered from COVID-19.

This sequence joins TRBV20-1 and TRBJ2-4; D call uncertain. The CDR3 runs 12 residues. Germline V lookup: CDR1 DFQATT, CDR2 SNEGSKA (reference sequence). V was clipped by 3 bases and J by 12 bases, with 15 bases between them. The CDR3 here is CSASDERPPQYF. CDR3 DNA: TGCAGTGCTAGTGATGAGAGGCCCCCTCAGTACTTC.

This chain joins TRBV4-1 and TRBJ1-3; TRBD1 matches 7 bases. The CDR3 spans 16 residues. CDR1 is MGHRA, CDR2 YSYEKL, per germline. With V trimmed by 3 bases and J by 4 bases, 9 bases remained unmatched. CDR3 amino acids: CASSHVGGKSGNTIYF. The CDR3, as DNA: TGCGCCAGCAGCCATGTAGGGGGCAAGTCGGGAAACACCATATATTTT.

The V and J genes are TRBV19 and TRBJ1-2; TRBD1 agrees at 9 bases. Germline V gives CDR1 LNHDA, CDR2 SQIVND (reference sequence). The ends lost 6 bases at V and 6 bases at J; junction bases unmatched: 8. The CDR3 is 14 amino acids. CDR3 nucleotide sequence: TGTGCCAGTAGCCCTGGGACAGGGATCAATGGCTACACCTTC. The encoded protein is CASSPGTGINGYTF. The whole variable domain, filled in from reference TRBV19 and TRBJ1-2, reads DGGITQSPKYLFRKEGQNVTLSCEQNLNHDAMYWYRQDPGQGLRLIYYSQIVNDFQKGDIAEGYSVSREKKESFPLTVTSAQKNPTAFYLCASSPGTGINGYTFGSGTRLTVV.

This clone has a handful of counts. The chain combines TRBV7-9 with TRBJ1-5; D ambiguous. Germline assignment: CDR1 SEHNR and CDR2 FQNEAQ (reference sequence). There are 14 residues in the CDR3. Between the trimmed V and J ends, which lost 3 bases and 1 base, there was a span of 7 bases. CDR3 residues: CASSFAPSNQPQHF. CDR3 DNA: TGTGCCAGCAGCTTTGCGCCCAGCAATCAGCCCCAGCATTTT.

This sequence joins TRBV5-1 and TRBJ2-3; 9 bases match TRBD2. The CDR3 loop spans 15 amino acids. Germline CDR1 and CDR2: SGHRS and YFSETQ. Trimming took 6 bases from V and 1 from J; bases not matched to a gene: 6. In nucleotides, the CDR3 is TGCGCCAGCACCATAGTAGCGGGGGGCACAGATACGCAGTATTTT. As protein: CASTIVAGGTDTQYF.

The chain recombines TRBV2 with TRBJ1-4, with a weak D call TRBD1 (6 bases). Between the trimmed V and J ends, which lost 6 bases and 5 bases, there was a span of 13 bases. This CDR3 has 14 amino acids. CDR1 and CDR2 from the germline V gene are SNHLY and FYNNEI. The DNA of the CDR3 is TGTGCCAGCAGGCCGGGACAAACCAATGAAAAACTGTTTTTT. It codes for CASRPGQTNEKLFF.

This clone was seen only once. J is TRBJ1-1 and V is TRBV29-1; D not resolved. The germline gives CDR1 SQVTM, CDR2 ANQGSEA. The CDR3 loop spans 13 amino acids. V lost 7 bases and J 1 base, leaving 13 bases between the germline ends. The CDR3 DNA reads as TGCAGCGCCGAAAGGCAGGAGAACACTGAAGCTTTCTTT. It encodes CSAERQENTEAFF.

The J gene is TRBJ1-2, the V gene TRBV4-1, with TRBD1 matching over 7 bases. The V gene end was trimmed by 4 bases and the J gene end by 0 bases; junction bases not matched to a gene: 5. The CDR3 extends over 15 amino acids. Per germline, CDR1 MGHRA and CDR2 YSYEKL. In DNA form, the CDR3 reads TGCGCCAGCAGCCCGCAGACAGGGACTAACTATGGCTACACCTTC. Amino acid sequence: CASSPQTGTNYGYTF.

This chain uses TRBV7-3 with TRBJ1-1; TRBD1 aligns across 10 bases. J lost 5 bases, V lost 5 bases, and 5 bases had no gene match. Germline lookup yields CDR1 SGHTA and CDR2 FQGTGA. This CDR3 comprises 14 residues. The CDR3 sequence is CASSETGGFTEAFF. DNA of the CDR3: TGTGCCAGCAGCGAGACAGGGGGCTTTACTGAAGCTTTCTTT.

This clone was counted a single time. This chain uses TRBV12-3 or TRBV12-4 with TRBJ1-2; perhaps TRBD1 as D (6 bases). Trimming cost V 5 bases and J 4 bases, with 8 bases left between them. The CDR3 has 12 amino acids. The CDR3 region has the DNA TGTGCCAGCAGTCCGGACAGCTATGGCTACACCTTC. Translating gives CASSPDSYGYTF.

The genes are TRBV28 and TRBJ2-5; 7 bases fit TRBD2. Trimming at V came to 2 bases and at J to 7 bases, leaving 10 bases not matched to a gene. The CDR3 has 15 residues. Germline V gives CDR1 MDHEN, CDR2 SYDVKM. The CDR3 region is CASSLGGGSPGTQYF. CDR3 bases: TGTGCCAGCAGTTTAGGGGGGGGGAGCCCCGGGACCCAGTACTTC.

The J gene is TRBJ1-5, the V gene TRBV25-1, with 9 bases lining up with TRBD1. V lost 6 bases and J lost 3; bases outside the gene matches: 9. This CDR3 comprises 16 residues. CDR1 MGHDK and CDR2 SYGVNS come from the germline V gene. The CDR3 loop is CASSPGQGDPNQPQHF. The CDR3 region has the DNA TGTGCCAGCAGCCCGGGACAGGGCGACCCCAATCAGCCCCAGCATTTT.

As to this clone: The same CDR3 can be traced to other DNA sequences in this sample. The rearrangement uses TRBV18 and TRBJ1-6; D unclear. V lost 2 bases and J 7 bases, leaving 6 bases between the germline ends. Germline-derived CDR1 and CDR2 are KGHSH and LQKENI. The CDR3 is 13 residues long. The DNA of the CDR3 is TGTGCCAGCTCACCAGGGCAGAATTCACCCCTCCACTTT. Its protein is CASSPGQNSPLHF. Complete variable domain (other parts from reference TRBV18 and TRBJ1-6): NAGVMQNPRHLVRRRGQEARLRCSPMKGHSHVYWYRQLPEEGLKFMVYLQKENIIDESGMPKERFSAEFPKEGPSILRIQQVVRGDSAAYFCASSPGQNSPLHFGNGTRLTVT.

The V gene is TRBV7-2, the J gene TRBJ2-5; 12 positions agree with TRBD2. The V gene end was trimmed by 2 bases and the J gene end by 5 bases; junction bases not matched to a gene: 6. The CDR3 is made up of 16 amino acids. The germline V gene encodes CDR1 SGHTA and CDR2 FQGNSA. The CDR3 DNA sequence: TGTGCCAGCAGCTTACTAGGACTAGCGGGGATGGAGACCCAGTACTTC. It codes for CASSLLGLAGMETQYF.

The rearrangement links TRBV4-1 to TRBJ1-5; TRBD1 aligns across 9 bases. CDR1 and CDR2 (germline): MGHRA, YSYEKL. The CDR3 runs to 16 residues. J lost 1 base, V lost 4 bases, and 5 bases had no gene match. Written as DNA, the CDR3 is TGCGCCAGCAGCCCAACCGGGACAGGGAGCAATCAGCCCCAGCATTTT. Translating gives CASSPTGTGSNQPQHF.

V usage is TRBV4-3 and J usage is TRBJ1-2; D call uncertain. V was cut by 0 bases and J by 3 bases, with 11 bases left in between. This CDR3 is built from 15 residues. Germline assignment: CDR1 LGHNA and CDR2 YSLEER. The CDR3 nucleotides read TGCGCCAGCAGCCAAGATTTAACTGTGTACTATGGCTACACCTTC. Translated, it gives CASSQDLTVYYGYTF.

The chain carries TRBV12-3 or TRBV12-4 and TRBJ1-4, with a weak D call TRBD1 (6 bases). The germline V and J ends were trimmed by 4 bases and 10 bases, with 13 bases remaining between them. This CDR3 comprises 13 residues. CDR3 nucleotide sequence: TGTGCCAGCAGTTCGGACAGTTCTAGAAAACTGTTTTTT. It yields the protein CASSSDSSRKLFF.

The V call is TRBV28, the J call TRBJ1-1, with D unresolved. The CDR3 is 15 residues long. Germline V CDR1 and CDR2: MDHEN, SYDVKM. Between the trimmed V and J ends, which lost 9 bases and 0 bases, there was a span of 17 bases. CDR3 coding DNA: TGTGCCAGTTCTCCCGCGACACTCATGAACACTGAAGCTTTCTTT. Translation: CASSPATLMNTEAFF.

The chain joins TRBV14 to TRBJ1-6; TRBD1 aligns across 9 bases. The ends lost 2 bases at V and 0 bases at J; junction bases unmatched: 17. Germline V CDR1 and CDR2: SGHDN, FVKESK. This CDR3 has 22 amino acids. CDR3 protein: CASSQRASGTGPLSSYNSPLHF. Here the CDR3 DNA reads TGTGCCAGCAGCCAAAGAGCTTCCGGGACAGGGCCCCTGAGCTCCTATAATTCACCCCTCCACTTT.

The V gene is TRBV5-5, the J gene TRBJ1-1, with no clear D. CDR3 size: 13 residues. The V gene's germline CDR1 is SGHKS and CDR2 YYEKEE (reference sequence). Trimming shortened V by 6 bases and J by 3 bases, and 12 bases separated the two germline ends. CDR3 protein: CASNPGEDTEAFF. In nucleotides, the CDR3 is TGTGCCAGCAACCCTGGGGAGGACACTGAAGCTTTCTTT.

This chain uses TRBV20-1 with TRBJ2-5, with 12 nucleotides matching TRBD2. The J segment lost 5 bases and the V segment lost 3 bases, leaving 7 bases of the junction unmatched. This CDR3 is 15 amino acids long. CDR1 is DFQATT and CDR2 is SNEGSKA in the germline V gene (reference sequence). The CDR3 DNA is TGCAGTGCTAGTTCGCTAGCGGGGGGGCGGGAGACCCAGTACTTC. This gives the protein CSASSLAGGRETQYF.